The next 17 T cell receptor beta chains were all read from a single sample in a study of early T cells in non-severe SARS-CoV-2 infection. In TCRdb, the 5' RACE reads were re-called with MiXCR into one record per CDR3 protein. Of about 21,000 distinct CDR3 sequences in the sample, 4.5% to 5% are singletons; the top ten hold less than 20%. The sequenced material came from whole blood. These receptors were taken from an adult who was a healthcare worker with PCR-confirmed SARS-CoV-2 infection or an uninfected control (not recorded which).

This clonotype was seen many times. The chain uses TRBV20-1 and TRBJ2-3; D is unclear. Looked up from germline, CDR1 is DFQATT and CDR2 is SNEGSKA (reference sequence). This CDR3 has 16 amino acids. V was trimmed by 3 bases and J by 0 bases, leaving 16 bases between them. The CDR3 DNA sequence: TGCAGTGCTAGGCCTATACTATCCACTAGCACAGATACGCAGTATTTT. Translated, it gives CSARPILSTSTDTQYF.

Ten or more counts support this clonotype. The chain combines TRBV4-3 with TRBJ1-4; tentatively, D is TRBD1 (6 bases). V lost 2 bases, J lost 8 bases, and 15 bases lay in between. The CDR3 loop spans 15 amino acids. Germline CDR1 is LGHNA and CDR2 is YSLEER. CDR3 loop: CASSQMTGNPEKLFF. Here the CDR3 DNA reads TGCGCCAGCAGCCAAATGACAGGCAACCCGGAAAAACTGTTTTTT.

This clonotype was detected only a few times. CDR3 sequence reads: CSARGALGVHEQYF. The CDR3 DNA sequence: TGCAGTGCTAGGGGGGCCCTTGGCGTCCACGAGCAGTACTTC. The V gene is TRBV20-1, the J gene TRBJ2-7; a weak D match, TRBD1 (6 bases). The germline V gene encodes CDR1 DFQATT and CDR2 SNEGSKA (reference sequence). The CDR3 totals 14 residues. Trimming left V 3 bases short and J 5 bases short, with 17 bases between.

Note on this clonotype: A much larger clone sits a single nucleotide away, making a read error possible. This chain connects TRBV10-3 to TRBJ2-3; 14 bases match TRBD2. Per germline, CDR1 ENHRY and CDR2 SYGVKD. CDR3 length: 16 amino acids. The CDR3 region is CAISDGTSGSTETQYF. The DNA of the CDR3 is TGTGCCATCAGTGACGGGACTAGCGGGAGCACAGAAACGCAGTATTTT.

This clonotype occurred many times. This chain connects TRBV5-1 to TRBJ1-1, with D possibly matching TRBD1 (6 bases). Per germline, CDR1 SGHRS and CDR2 YFSETQ. This CDR3 has 15 residues. V shed 0 bases and J shed 6 bases, with 15 bases lying between them. CDR3 sequence reads: CASSLGQVNSAEAFF. The CDR3 nucleotides read TGCGCCAGCAGCTTGGGACAGGTTAATTCCGCTGAAGCTTTCTTT.

At least ten counts were recorded for this clonotype. This chain uses TRBV27 with TRBJ2-7; TRBD1 is a possible D gene (6 bases). V was clipped by 4 bases and J by 0 bases, with 28 bases between them. Germline-derived CDR1 and CDR2 are MNHEY and SMNVEV (reference sequence). The CDR3 contains 20 residues. The CDR3, as DNA: TGTGCCAGCAGTTCCAACCTGAGGACAGACGATACCCTGCGCTCCTACGAGCAGTACTTC. Amino acids: CASSSNLRTDDTLRSYEQYF.

This clonotype came up many times. The J gene is TRBJ1-5, the V gene TRBV6-2 or TRBV6-3; no clear D gene. V lost 6 bases and J lost 8, with 11 bases in between. The CDR3 has 12 amino acids. Germline values: CDR1 MNHEY, CDR2 SVGEGT. The CDR3: CASSWGLEPQHF. In DNA form, the CDR3 reads TGTGCCAGCAGCTGGGGTTTAGAGCCCCAGCATTTT.

This clonotype was counted a few times. The chain carries TRBV14 and TRBJ2-4, with TRBD2 as a possible D gene (6 bases). The CDR3 is 15 residues long. Germline CDR1 is SGHDN and CDR2 is FVKESK. V lost 3 bases, J lost 5 bases, and 14 bases lay in between. The CDR3 DNA follows: TGTGCCAGCAGCCACGGGACTCCGGCCCAAAACATTCAGTACTTC. Its protein product is CASSHGTPAQNIQYF.

The table lists this clonotype with a few counts. The rearrangement uses TRBV6-5 and TRBJ2-1; 11 positions match TRBD2. With V trimmed by 4 bases and J by 11 bases, 13 bases remained unmatched. The germline V gene encodes CDR1 MNHEY and CDR2 SVGAGI. The CDR3 has 16 residues. The CDR3 nucleotides read TGTGCCAGCAGTTTGTCTAGCGGGGGGCGGTCGACTCAGCAGTTCTTC. Amino acid sequence: CASSLSSGGRSTQQFF.

This clonotype has only a few counts. The chain carries TRBV10-3 and TRBJ2-1; the match to TRBD2 covers 7 bases. Looked up from germline, CDR1 is ENHRY and CDR2 is SYGVKD. This CDR3 has 14 amino acids. Trimming removed 11 bases from V and 4 bases from J; junction bases left unmatched: 11. The DNA for the CDR3 is TGTGCCTTAGGGTCTAGCGGCGGTTACAATGAGCAGTTCTTC. It specifies CALGSSGGYNEQFF.

This clonotype was recorded at least ten times. This sequence joins TRBV7-2 and TRBJ2-3; D remains unclear. The V end lost 5 bases, the J end lost 1 base, and 7 bases lay between the germline ends. This CDR3 spans 13 amino acids. Per the germline V gene, CDR1 is SGHTA and CDR2 is FQGNSA. This CDR3 is CASSRRRTDTQYF. CDR3 bases: TGTGCCAGCAGCCGGCGACGCACAGATACGCAGTATTTT.

Within the sample, this clonotype is medium-sized (0.01 to 0.1%). The rearrangement uses TRBV6-2 or TRBV6-3 and TRBJ2-2, with D perhaps matching TRBD2 (5 bases). CDR1 is MNHEY, CDR2 SVGEGT, per germline. Trimming removed 2 bases from V and 5 bases from J, with 15 bases in between. This CDR3 region has 16 residues. The CDR3 coding sequence is TGTGCCAGCAGTTACGGTTCGGGGTCGGGGACCGGGGAGCTGTTTTTT. Encoded protein: CASSYGSGSGTGELFF.

This clonotype was counted at least ten times. The genes are TRBV5-1 and TRBJ2-1; no reliable D call. Between the trimmed V and J ends, which lost 7 bases and 0 bases, there was a span of 5 bases. The CDR3 is 12 residues long. Germline CDR1 and CDR2: SGHRS and YFSETQ. DNA for the CDR3: TGCGCCAGCTCTGACTCCTACAATGAGCAGTTCTTC. Its protein product is CASSDSYNEQFF. The full variable domain, with the rest looked up from reference TRBV5-1 and TRBJ2-1, is KAGVTQTPRYLIKTRGQQVTLSCSPISGHRSVSWYQQTPGQGLQFLFEYFSETQRNKGNFPGRFSGRQFSNSRSEMNVSTLELGDSALYLCASSDSYNEQFFGPGTRLTVL.

This clonotype showed up many times. The V call is TRBV4-1, the J call TRBJ1-2; no reliable D call. Germline V CDR1 and CDR2: MGHRA, YSYEKL. V was pared by 4 bases and J by 1 base, with 10 bases between. The CDR3 covers 14 residues. CDR3 amino acids: CASSRPDGNYGYTF. The CDR3, as DNA: TGCGCCAGCAGCCGTCCGGACGGTAACTATGGCTACACCTTC.

The chain is built from TRBV7-9 and TRBJ1-2, with TRBD1 matching over 10 bases. Trimming removed 6 bases from V and 8 bases from J; junction bases left unmatched: 9. The CDR3 extends over 14 amino acids. CDR1 and CDR2 from the germline V gene are SEHNR and FQNEAQ (reference sequence). The CDR3 coding sequence is TGTGCCAGCAGTACCCCGACAGGGGGCACAGGCTACACCTTC. This encodes CASSTPTGGTGYTF.

The chain recombines TRBV2 with TRBJ1-1; D ambiguous. The CDR3 is 10 amino acids. Germline-derived CDR1 and CDR2 are SNHLY and FYNNEI. Trimming pared 9 bases from V and 7 bases from J, leaving 9 bases between. CDR3 residues: CASEDYEAFF. DNA for the CDR3: TGTGCCAGTGAAGACTATGAAGCTTTCTTT. Combining the CDR3 with reference TRBV2 and TRBJ1-1 gives the whole variable domain EPEVTQTPSHQVTQMGQEVILRCVPISNHLYFYWYRQILGQKVEFLVSFYNNEISEKSEIFDDQFSVERPDGSNFTLKIRSTKLEDSAMYFCASEDYEAFFGQGTRLTVV.

Ten or more counts support this clonotype. This chain links TRBV6-2 or TRBV6-3 with TRBJ2-5, with 9 bases identical to TRBD1. The junction had 13 bases not matched to a gene; V was cut back by 0 bases and J by 11 bases. The length of the CDR3 is 16 residues. The germline CDR1 and CDR2 sequences are MNHEY and SVGEGT. CDR3: CASSYSPSDRGPQQYF. The CDR3 DNA follows: TGTGCCAGCAGTTACTCGCCCTCGGACAGGGGACCCCAGCAGTACTTC.